The clone carrying this T cell receptor beta chain has a count of ten or more. Its antigen is currently unknown. From roughly 500 ng total RNA, TCR beta cDNA was generated with a primer in the constant region. Three-round nested multiplex PCR performed with slightly modified ARM-PCR produced the TCR beta libraries. In the first two PCR rounds, TRBV1-TRBV30 forward primers were paired with a C-beta reverse primer, and each round lasted about 9 cycles. TCRdb reanalysed the multiplex PCR reads using MiXCR and keeps one entry per CDR3 protein. The sample holds about 70,000 distinct CDR3 sequences; 60% to 80% are singletons and the top ten take roughly 25%. This CDR3 region has 14 residues. V was pared by 4 bases and J by 3 bases, with 1 base of the junction left unmatched. Germline V gene data show CDR1 as ENHRY and CDR2 as SYGVKD. These data come from a study of tumor-infiltrating lymphocytes in primary liver carcinoma. Study-wide background: Spanning 30 to 69 years of age, the patients were men and women. Among the tumors, stages were T1-T3 N0M0 and sizes roughly 4 to 10 cm.

Study-level results: Only around 7.5-25% of top clones occurred in all five tumor regions.

The source material, 20-30 mg of unsorted bulk tissue, was used to co-extract RNA and DNA. Each tumor sample had over 90% viable tumor cells. The specimen sequenced was liver tumor tissue from sampling region 4. Regarding subset: tumor region T4, right-lateral pole. The V and J genes are TRBV10-3 and TRBJ1-1, with 11 bases that match TRBD1. This receptor was obtained from a man aged 35-49 years with primary liver carcinoma and hepatitis B virus infection. In DNA form, the CDR3 reads TGTGCCATCAGTGGGACAGGGGGCGACACTGAAGCTTTCTTT. It yields the protein CAISGTGGDTEAFF.